The 18 T cell receptor beta chains given below trace back to one sample, sequenced in a study of tumor-infiltrating lymphocytes in primary liver carcinoma. Constant-region priming of around 500 ng total RNA yielded TCR beta cDNA. Employing slightly modified ARM-PCR, three nested multiplex PCR rounds were run, and these gave rise to the TCR beta libraries. The study ran its first two PCR rounds for roughly 11 cycles each, using TRBV1-TRBV30 forward primers and a C-beta reverse primer. TCRdb used MiXCR to reprocess the multiplex PCR reads, holding one entry per CDR3 protein. The sample consists of 100,000 to 120,000 distinct CDR3 sequences, around 80% of them appearing once. Between roughly 20 and 30 mg of unsorted bulk tissue served as the source from which RNA and DNA were co-extracted. The sequenced sample was liver tumor tissue from sampling region 3. Regarding subset: tumor region T3, left-lateral pole. These receptors came from a man aged 35 to 55 with primary liver carcinoma and hepatitis B virus infection.

This clonotype was found a few times. Given the absence of the conserved phenylalanine or tryptophan at the CDR3 end, a read error is likely. The chain recombines TRBV6-2 or TRBV6-3 with TRBJ1-1, with TRBD1 as a possible D gene (6 bases). Trimming stripped 3 bases from V and 4 bases from J, with 12 bases between. CDR3 length equals 14 residues. The germline gives CDR1 MNHEY, CDR2 SVGEGT. The CDR3 here is CASSYSTGFTEAFL. CDR3 nucleotides: TGTGCCAGCAGTTATTCCACAGGGTTCACTGAAGCTTTCCTT.

The sample holds many counts of this clonotype. This chain links TRBV6-1 with TRBJ1-5, with a weak D call TRBD1 (5 bases). This CDR3 is built from 15 residues. Germline CDR1 reads MNHNS; CDR2 reads SASEGT. V shed 2 bases and J shed 5 bases, with 13 bases lying between them. CDR3 residues: CASSEWGMGDQPQHF. For the CDR3, the DNA is TGTGCCAGCAGTGAATGGGGAATGGGGGATCAGCCCCAGCATTTT.

A word on this clonotype: The junction departs from germline at one end; a sequencing error may be responsible. The genes are TRBV6-2 or TRBV6-3 and TRBJ1-2; D gene uncertain. This CDR3 contains 11 residues. CDR1 is MNHEY and CDR2 is SVGEGT in the germline V gene. As DNA, the CDR3 is TGTGCCACTGCCCTAGGCTATGCCTACACCTTC. Amino acids: CATALGYAYTF.

With regard to this clonotype: The junction and the germline gene differ at one end; a read error may be behind it. The chain recombines TRBV11-1 with TRBJ2-4; 10 nucleotides agree with TRBD2. CDR1 and CDR2 from the germline V gene are SGHAT and FQDESV (reference sequence). This CDR3 spans 17 amino acids. The CDR3 spells CGSIFPGTSETENIQYF. The CDR3 coding sequence is TGTGGCAGCATCTTTCCCGGGACTAGCGAGACTGAAAACATTCAGTACTTC.

The J gene is TRBJ1-1, the V gene TRBV7-9, with D possibly matching TRBD1 (5 bases). Trimming shortened V by 6 bases and J by 1 base, and 15 bases separated the two germline ends. The germline CDR1 and CDR2 sequences are SEHNR and FQNEAQ (reference sequence). The CDR3 consists of 15 residues. The CDR3 spells CASRLPDRGNTEAFF. In DNA form, the CDR3 reads TGTGCCAGCAGGTTACCAGATAGGGGGAACACTGAAGCTTTCTTT.

This clonotype came up a few times. The chain recombines TRBV7-9 with TRBJ1-4; TRBD1 matches 8 bases. V lost 4 bases to trimming and J lost 6 bases; unmatched junction nucleotides: 7. The CDR3 loop spans 15 amino acids. The germline CDR1 and CDR2 sequences are SEHNR and FQNEAQ (reference sequence). The CDR3 nucleotides read TGTGCCAGCAGCTACAGGACAGGGCTGGATGAAAAACTGTTTTTT. Translated, it gives CASSYRTGLDEKLFF.

For this clonotype: The conserved final phenylalanine or tryptophan is absent from the CDR3, which likely points to a read error. This chain uses TRBV4-2 with TRBJ2-5; no clear D. CDR1 and CDR2 (germline): LGHNA, YNFKEQ. The CDR3 length is 12 residues. CDR3 sequence reads: CDSNQWGETQYI. The DNA of the CDR3 is TGTGACAGCAACCAGTGGGGAGAGACCCAGTACATC.

On this clonotype: Germline and junction disagree at one end, which may indicate a read error. The V and J genes are TRBV6-1 and TRBJ2-5, with 7 bases aligning to TRBD2. The length of the CDR3 is 15 residues. Germline V gene lookup returns CDR1 MNHNS and CDR2 SASEGT. Here the CDR3 reads CASKAGRAQQETHYF. As DNA, the CDR3 is TGTGCCAGCAAAGCGGGAAGGGCGCAACAAGAGACCCATTACTTC.

Note on this clonotype: One end of the junction fails to match germline, which may point to a read error. The chain carries TRBV4-1 and TRBJ2-7; D gene ambiguous. This CDR3 spans 14 amino acids. Germline CDR1 is MGHRA and CDR2 is YSYEKL. The CDR3 is CVSSLNDKSYEQYF. For the CDR3, the DNA is TGCGTCAGCAGTCTAAATGACAAGTCCTACGAGCAGTACTTT.

The rearrangement uses TRBV4-3 and TRBJ2-1; D gene ambiguous. This CDR3 region has 15 residues. V was clipped by 2 bases and J by 8 bases, with 16 bases between them. Germline V gene data show CDR1 as LGHNA and CDR2 as YSLEER. The CDR3 DNA sequence: TGCGCCAGCAGCCAAACACGGAAGTCGTACCATGAGCAGTTCTTC. Protein: CASSQTRKSYHEQFF.

This clonotype was seen more than once but under ten times. One end of the junction fails to match germline, which may point to a read error. The chain has TRBV4-1 and TRBJ2-6; TRBD1 agrees at 9 bases. The CDR3 is 18 residues long. Germline V lookup: CDR1 MGHRA, CDR2 YSYEKL. CDR3 nucleotides: TGCGCCAGCAGCCAACCGGGACAGGGTATCGGAGGGGCCAACATCCTGACTTTC. This sequence encodes CASSQPGQGIGGANILTF.

This clonotype was found once. One end of the junction is discordant with germline, which a read error may explain. The rearrangement joins TRBV11-2 to TRBJ2-1; 8 bases fit TRBD2. The germline CDR1 and CDR2 sequences are SGHAT and FQNNGV. The CDR3 sequence is 17 residues long. CDR3 loop: CASSFIGLAGPYNEQFF. CDR3 nucleotide sequence: TGTGCCAGCAGCTTCATAGGACTAGCTGGCCCCTACAATGAACAGTTCTTC.

V is TRBV29-1 and J is TRBJ2-7; D not resolved. Per germline, CDR1 SQVTM and CDR2 ANQGSEA. This CDR3 is built from 12 residues. V was clipped by 0 bases and J by 7 bases, with 10 bases between them. CDR3 coding DNA: TGCAGCGTTGAAGAGACTTGGGGTGAGCAGTACTTC. Residues: CSVEETWGEQYF.

As to this clonotype: Since the CDR3 does not end with the conserved phenylalanine or tryptophan, this likely comes from a read error. This sequence joins TRBV4-1 and TRBJ2-1; no reliable D call. V was clipped by 1 base and J by 3 bases, with 10 bases between them. This CDR3 contains 15 residues. CDR1 MGHRA and CDR2 YSYEKL come from the germline V gene. This CDR3 reads CASSQALPGYNEQFI. The CDR3 region has the DNA TGCGCCAGCAGCCAAGCACTACCGGGCTACAATGAGCAGTTCATC.

This clonotype was observed a few times. Relative to the germline gene, one junction end is altered; a read error may explain this. The gene calls are TRBV6-5 and TRBJ2-3; D is ambiguous. Germline lookup yields CDR1 MNHEY and CDR2 SVGAGI. This CDR3 spans 15 amino acids. The CDR3 region has the DNA TGTACCAGCAACCCAGGATTAGCTGGAACAGATACGCAGTATTTT. Protein product: CTSNPGLAGTDTQYF.

Note on this clonotype: This likely comes from a read error, as the CDR3 has no conserved phenylalanine or tryptophan at its end. It is unclear where the CDR3 begins or ends on the DNA, so no DNA is shown, and the CDR3 is as TCRdb lists it. The V call is TRBV7-8, the J call TRBJ2-7. Germline assignment: CDR1 SGHVS and CDR2 FQNEAQ. The CDR3 length is 11 residues, termini included. This CDR3 is CASRLVFEQYL.

The genes are TRBV29-1 and TRBJ1-5; D perhaps matches TRBD1 (6 bases). Trimming took off 7 bases at V and 6 bases at J, with 16 bases between the two ends. This CDR3 region has 13 residues. CDR1 and CDR2 from the germline V gene are SQVTM and ANQGSEA. CDR3 bases: TGCAGCGCAGGAGGGGGAGCGTGTCAGCCCCAGCATTTT. Translation gives CSAGGGACQPQHF.

Remarks on this clonotype: One junction end does not reproduce the germline sequence, and a read error may be involved. The V call is TRBV28, the J call TRBJ1-5; tentative D call: TRBD1 (6 bases). Germline loops: CDR1 MDHEN, CDR2 SYDVKM. The CDR3 contains 14 residues. The CDR3 bases are TGTGCCAGCAGACTCACAGGGTCAACTCAGCCCCGGCATTTT. Translating it yields CASRLTGSTQPRHF.